This T cell receptor (beta chain) was identified in a study of T-cell memory formation after mild COVID-19. Study-wide results and limits: CD4+ clones that contracted lay mainly in CM and EM; CD8+ ones lay in EMRA.

In germline, CDR1 is MNHEY, CDR2 SVGAGI. CDR3 length: 13 amino acids. V was shortened by 0 bases and J by 9 bases, with 9 bases between the two germline ends. With constant-segment primers, 5'RACE yielded cDNA libraries of TCR alpha and TCR beta that carried sample barcodes and UMIs. TCRdb reanalysed the 5' RACE reads using MiXCR and keeps one entry per CDR3 protein. The profile covers approximately 290,000 distinct CDR3 sequences, with roughly 15% appearing a single time and around 23% taken by the ten largest. Comment on this clonotype: Its antigen remains unidentified.

Sequencing used PBMCs or a T cell subset sorted from them (not recorded which). The chain links TRBV6-5 to TRBJ2-1; D uncertain. The TCR was taken from a man aged 18 to 29 who had mild COVID-19 (a few samples of this study predate the infection). Cell type and time point are not known. DNA of the CDR3: TGTGCCAGCAGTTACTCCCGGGTCGGTGAGCAGTTCTTC. Its protein product is CASSYSRVGEQFF.